The T cell receptor (beta chain) under discussion was sequenced for a study of T cells in women clearing cervical HPV infection. Study at large: Blood came at first lesion visit for cases, post-clearance for controls. Whole-study findings and limits: CIN3+ cases had significantly higher TCR repertoire richness than controls, but evenness did not differ.

The CDR3 covers 15 residues. Germline assignment: CDR1 LNHDA and CDR2 SQIVND (reference sequence). Sequencing was performed with immunoSEQ multiplex PCR; in TCRdb, only in-frame clones are kept and a portion is missing. Its table lists 28,000 or so clones. A word on this clone: Its antigen is not identified. Read sequence stops 3 residues before the CDR3 end, and the germline J gene provides the missing end.

The receptor was derived from a woman between 18 and 75 years old with a cervical HPV16 infection that either progressed to CIN3+ or cleared (not recorded which). The source material was blood buffy coat. The chain has TRBV19 and TRBJ2-4, with TRBD1 matching 7 bases. This CDR3 is CASSISIRQGYGQYF. The DNA read from the CDR3 is TGTGCCAGTAGTATTTCAATTCGACAGGGATACGGT.